A single sample gave rise to the 23 T cell receptor beta chains below, sequenced in a study of T cell responses to AZD1222 COVID-19 vaccine. Here immunoSEQ multiplex PCR was the method, and the copy in TCRdb shows in-frame clones only, minus some. The sample gives about 150,000 clones, just over 90% of which show up once; over 1.2% is in the top ten. The source material was peripheral blood, sampled on day 0 of AZD1222 vaccination. These TCRs come from an adult in good health.

The chain joins TRBV5-1 to TRBJ2-1, with D perhaps matching TRBD2 (6 bases). There are 15 residues in the CDR3. Trimming removed 0 bases from V and 10 bases from J, with 17 bases in between. The germline gives CDR1 SGHRS, CDR2 YFSETQ. DNA for the CDR3: TGCGCCAGCAGCTTGGAAGGGGCGGGGCGTGGGGAGCAGTTCTTC. Translated: CASSLEGAGRGEQFF. The full variable domain, its missing parts supplied by reference TRBV5-1 and TRBJ2-1, is KAGVTQTPRYLIKTRGQQVTLSCSPISGHRSVSWYQQTPGQGLQFLFEYFSETQRNKGNFPGRFSGRQFSNSRSEMNVSTLELGDSALYLCASSLEGAGRGEQFFGPGTRLTVL.

The CDR3 here is CASSTYGTGITSPLHF. CDR3 nucleotides: TGTGCCAGCAGTACCTACGGGACAGGGATTACTTCACCCCTCCACTTT. This sequence joins TRBV28 and TRBJ1-6; 9 bases match TRBD1. This CDR3 has 16 residues. The ends lost 5 bases at V and 9 bases at J; junction bases unmatched: 11. Germline CDR1 MDHEN, CDR2 SYDVKM. Using reference TRBV28 and TRBJ1-6 for the parts outside the CDR3, the full variable domain is DVKVTQSSRYLVKRTGEKVFLECVQDMDHENMFWYRQDPGLGLRLIYFSYDVKMKEKGDIPEGYSVSREKKERFSLILESASTNQTSMYLCASSTYGTGITSPLHFGNGTRLTVT.

This rearrangement joins TRBV18 to TRBJ1-4; D is undetermined. The ends were cut back, 3 bases at V and 2 bases at J, with 13 bases in the middle. The CDR3 is 16 amino acids. Looked up from germline, CDR1 is KGHSH and CDR2 is LQKENI. CDR3 in DNA: TGTGCCAGCTCACCGTTCAGCTCGGAGACTAATGAAAAACTGTTTTTT. Translating it yields CASSPFSSETNEKLFF.

J is TRBJ1-6 and V is TRBV10-3; TRBD1 agrees at 10 bases. CDR1 ENHRY and CDR2 SYGVKD come from the germline V gene. CDR3 size: 14 residues. Trimming removed 6 bases from V and 8 bases from J; junction bases left unmatched: 4. This chain's CDR3 is CAISGDRGYSPLHF. CDR3 bases: TGTGCCATCAGCGGGGACAGGGGCTATTCACCCCTCCACTTT.

The rearrangement uses TRBV5-1 and TRBJ1-4; D ambiguous. The CDR3 loop spans 15 amino acids. Trimming pared 5 bases from V and 1 base from J, leaving 12 bases between. CDR1 SGHRS and CDR2 YFSETQ come from the germline V gene. CDR3 region: CASRTQVVTNEKLFF. CDR3 nucleotides: TGCGCCAGCAGAACTCAGGTGGTAACTAATGAAAAACTGTTTTTT.

The chain joins TRBV28 to TRBJ2-5, with 8 bases aligning to TRBD1. Germline trimming cut 5 bases from V and 4 bases from J; bases unmatched to any gene: 12. This CDR3 is built from 16 residues. Germline assignment: CDR1 MDHEN and CDR2 SYDVKM. In nucleotides, the CDR3 is TGTGCCAGCAGTCCAGCCCGGAGGACAGGGAGAGAGACCCAGTACTTC. Protein: CASSPARRTGRETQYF.

The CDR3 protein is CASSPMSGGGIEQYF. CDR3 sequence (DNA): TGTGCCAGCAGCCCGATGTCAGGGGGAGGGATCGAGCAGTACTTC. This chain joins TRBV3-1 (or the pseudogene TRBV3-2) and TRBJ2-7; perhaps D is TRBD1 or TRBD2 (7 bases each). The CDR3 consists of 15 residues. Germline loops: CDR1 LGHDT, CDR2 YNNKEL (reference sequence). Trimming shortened V by 4 bases and J by 6 bases, and 19 bases separated the two germline ends.

This chain links TRBV4-1 with TRBJ1-6; D is unclear. V lost 4 bases, J lost 8 bases, and 9 bases lay in between. Germline loops: CDR1 MGHRA, CDR2 YSYEKL. The CDR3 spans 13 residues. The CDR3, as DNA: TGCGCCAGCAGCCTAGGACGAGATTCACCCCTCCACTTT. Translation gives CASSLGRDSPLHF.

This clone has just one count. The chain has TRBV30 and TRBJ1-5; no reliable D call. The CDR3 loop spans 14 amino acids. Germline lookup yields CDR1 GTSNPN and CDR2 SVGIG (reference sequence). V was clipped by 1 base and J by 2 bases, with 9 bases between them. This chain's CDR3 is CAWSENQGNQPQHF. The CDR3 nucleotides are TGTGCCTGGAGTGAGAACCAGGGCAATCAGCCCCAGCATTTT.

This clone was seen only a few times. The chain combines TRBV6-1 with TRBJ1-1, with D possibly matching TRBD1 (5 bases). V was shortened by 3 bases and J by 0 bases, with 14 bases between the two germline ends. Per germline, CDR1 MNHNS and CDR2 SASEGT. The CDR3 totals 16 residues. CDR3 DNA sequence: TGTGCCAGCAGTGAGCCCTACAGGTTCATGAACACTGAAGCTTTCTTT. This gives the protein CASSEPYRFMNTEAFF.

This clone was observed once. This chain uses TRBV2 with TRBJ2-5; 12 bases are shared with TRBD2. CDR1 is SNHLY, CDR2 FYNNEI, per germline. The junction had 2 bases not matched to a gene; V was cut back by 0 bases and J by 3 bases. The CDR3 runs to 16 residues. CDR3 nucleotide sequence: TGTGCCAGCAGTGAAGCTCTAGCGGGGGGGAAAGAGACCCAGTACTTC. It specifies CASSEALAGGKETQYF. The whole variable domain, filled in from reference TRBV2 and TRBJ2-5, reads EPEVTQTPSHQVTQMGQEVILRCVPISNHLYFYWYRQILGQKVEFLVSFYNNEISEKSEIFDDQFSVERPDGSNFTLKIRSTKLEDSAMYFCASSEALAGGKETQYFGPGTRLLVL.

This rearrangement joins TRBV27 to TRBJ1-1; possible D gene TRBD1, 5 bases. Trimming left V 7 bases short and J 1 base short, with 10 bases between. Germline CDR1 and CDR2: MNHEY and SMNVEV (reference sequence). The CDR3 contains 13 residues. This chain's CDR3 is CASISGTNTEAFF. The CDR3 DNA sequence: TGTGCCAGCATTTCCGGGACGAACACTGAAGCTTTCTTT.

V usage is TRBV24-1 and J usage is TRBJ2-2, with D tentatively TRBD1 (5 bases). The CDR3 extends over 12 amino acids. Trimming pared 9 bases from V and 3 bases from J, leaving 7 bases between. CDR1 KGHDR and CDR2 SFDVKD come from the germline V gene. The DNA of the CDR3 is TGTGCCACCGCCAGGGACACCGGGGAGCTGTTTTTT. This sequence encodes CATARDTGELFF.

The chain combines TRBV4-1 with TRBJ1-2; TRBD1 aligns across 8 bases. The V segment lost 4 bases and the J segment 3 bases; nucleotides outside the gene matches: 7. The CDR3 covers 15 residues. The germline V gene encodes CDR1 MGHRA and CDR2 YSYEKL. CDR3 coding DNA: TGCGCCAGCAGCCTAAGTACACAGGGGGACTATGGCTACACCTTC. Encoded protein: CASSLSTQGDYGYTF.

The V and J genes are TRBV3-1 (or the pseudogene TRBV3-2) and TRBJ1-2; maybe TRBD1 (6 bases). Trimming pared 0 bases from V and 7 bases from J, leaving 12 bases between. Germline V lookup: CDR1 LGHDT, CDR2 YNNKEL (reference sequence). This CDR3 has 14 residues. For the CDR3, the DNA is TGTGCCAGCAGCCAAGATCAGGGGATACGTGGCTACACCTTC. As protein: CASSQDQGIRGYTF.

The rearrangement links TRBV5-1 to TRBJ2-6; D remains unclear. Trimming took off 6 bases at V and 0 bases at J, with 10 bases between the two ends. Germline assignment: CDR1 SGHRS and CDR2 YFSETQ. The CDR3 length is 15 residues. CDR3 coding DNA: TGCGCCAGCAAGGACGGCAACTCTGGGGCCAACGTCCTGACTTTC. It is translated as CASKDGNSGANVLTF.

The J gene is TRBJ1-1, the V gene TRBV19; tentative D call: TRBD1 (5 bases). Trimming pared 6 bases from V and 0 bases from J, leaving 20 bases between. The germline V gene encodes CDR1 LNHDA and CDR2 SQIVND (reference sequence). There are 17 residues in the CDR3. This chain's CDR3 is CASRDDKRGTMNTEAFF. The CDR3 nucleotides are TGTGCCAGTAGAGACGATAAAAGGGGAACCATGAACACTGAAGCTTTCTTT.

The chain combines TRBV4-2 with TRBJ1-4; 11 nucleotides agree with TRBD1. Germline CDR1 reads LGHNA; CDR2 reads YNFKEQ. The length of the CDR3 is 13 residues. The ends lost 4 bases at V and 8 bases at J; junction bases unmatched: 0. The CDR3 is CASSRDRGEKLFF. The DNA for the CDR3 is TGTGCCAGCAGCCGGGACAGGGGGGAAAAACTGTTTTTT.

The genes are TRBV5-4 and TRBJ2-3, with TRBD2 matching 8 bases. The CDR3 length is 15 residues. The germline gives CDR1 SGHNT, CDR2 YYREEE (reference sequence). V lost 4 bases to trimming and J lost 2 bases; unmatched junction nucleotides: 6. CDR3 sequence reads: CASSRAGVVTDTQYF. The CDR3 region has the DNA TGTGCCAGCAGCCGAGCGGGGGTAGTCACAGATACGCAGTATTTT.

V gene TRBV5-1 combines with J gene TRBJ2-2; D is undetermined. This CDR3 has 13 amino acids. Germline V gene data show CDR1 as SGHRS and CDR2 as YFSETQ. The V and J ends lost 7 bases and 4 bases respectively, with 11 bases between them. The CDR3 loop is CASPSTITGELFF. The DNA of the CDR3 is TGCGCCAGCCCATCTACTATCACCGGGGAGCTGTTTTTT.

This clone was detected only a few times. The gene calls are TRBV6-5 and TRBJ1-1; 8 bases map to TRBD1. Germline CDR1 and CDR2: MNHEY and SVGAGI. Losses at the gene ends were 6 bases for V and 8 bases for J; bases not matched to a gene: 8. The CDR3 has 13 residues. CDR3 region: CASSHRQGAEAFF. CDR3 DNA sequence: TGTGCCAGCAGCCACCGCCAGGGGGCCGAAGCTTTCTTT.

V is TRBV3-1 (or the pseudogene TRBV3-2) and J is TRBJ1-6, with a weak D call TRBD1 (5 bases). The length of the CDR3 is 15 residues. The V gene lost 3 bases and the J gene lost 7 bases, with 13 bases spanning the gap. Germline V lookup: CDR1 LGHDT, CDR2 YNNKEL (reference sequence). CDR3 in DNA: TGTGCCAGCAGCCAGAGCAGGGTAGGGAATTCACCCCTCCACTTT. It translates to CASSQSRVGNSPLHF.

CDR3 in amino acids: CASSYGQGTGEQYF. CDR3 DNA: TGTGCCAGCAGTTACGGACAGGGGACGGGCGAGCAGTACTTC. The chain recombines TRBV6-5 with TRBJ2-7; 9 nucleotides align to TRBD1. This CDR3 has 14 amino acids. Germline CDR1 reads MNHEY; CDR2 reads SVGAGI. J gave up 6 bases and V 2 bases, and 5 bases lay outside the gene matches.